This TCR beta chain was observed in a study of T-cell reconstitution after alpha-beta-depleted transplantation in children. Ten or more counts support this clonotype. This CDR3 is built from 16 residues. From germline, CDR1 is MRHNA and CDR2 SNTAGT. The ends lost 2 bases at V and 10 bases at J; junction bases unmatched: 11. Preparation of the TCRbeta library involved a method that used unique molecular identifiers. Each CDR3 protein gets one entry after TCRdb re-called the PCR reads with MiXCR. The sample gives roughly 400,000 distinct CDR3 sequences, around 20% of which show up once; less than 4.5% is in the top ten.

The sequencing used PBMCs from the stem cell graft donor, collected from the stem cell graft. J is TRBJ2-3 and V is TRBV6-4; TRBD1 matches at 11 bases. The clonotype comes from a human donor who donated a stem cell graft to a child with acute myeloid leukemia. As DNA, the CDR3 is TGTGCCAGCAGTGACGAGGGGACAGGGGGTTCTAAGGCGCAGTATTTT. Amino acids: CASSDEGTGGSKAQYF.